The 6 T cell receptor beta chains below were found in one sample sequenced in a study of cytomegalovirus exposure and HLA in healthy donors. PCR used 60 Vbeta primers and 13 Jbeta primers. The protocol was immunoSEQ multiplex PCR, while the TCRdb copy is restricted to in-frame clones and leaves out a portion. The sample contains roughly 92,000 clones, approximately 80% of which appear only once. The sample comprised PBMCs. These receptors were taken from a woman in her 70s in good health and CMV-seropositive.

The V gene is TRBV19, the J gene TRBJ1-2; 8 bases match TRBD1. J gave up 4 bases and V 10 bases, and 14 bases lay outside the gene matches. The CDR3 contains 15 residues. CDR1 and CDR2 (germline): LNHDA, SQIVND (reference sequence). The CDR3 coding sequence is TGTGCCACCGCCGAGGACAGGGACTATCTCTATGGCTACACCTTC. This encodes CATAEDRDYLYGYTF.

The chain uses TRBV29-1 and TRBJ2-1, with D perhaps TRBD2 (5 bases). V was shortened by 4 bases and J by 1 base, with 8 bases between the two germline ends. CDR1 SQVTM and CDR2 ANQGSEA come from the germline V gene. This CDR3 is built from 13 residues. The CDR3 loop is CSVVAQSYNEQFF. DNA for the CDR3: TGCAGCGTTGTAGCGCAATCCTACAATGAGCAGTTCTTC.

This clone was recorded a few times. The gene calls are TRBV7-9 and TRBJ2-2; 7 positions agree with TRBD2. CDR1 and CDR2 (germline): SEHNR, FQNEAQ (reference sequence). V lost 3 bases and J lost 6; bases outside the gene matches: 4. The CDR3 extends over 14 amino acids. The chain's CDR3 is CASSLGGSSGELFF. The CDR3 DNA follows: TGTGCCAGCAGCTTGGGCGGGAGCTCCGGGGAGCTGTTTTTT.

The V gene is TRBV20-1, the J gene TRBJ1-2, with a possible D match to TRBD1 (5 bases). Germline CDR1 and CDR2: DFQATT and SNEGSKA (reference sequence). CDR3 length: 10 amino acids. Deletions cut 8 bases from V and 7 bases from J, with 11 bases between. The CDR3 loop is CSPERGGYTF. The CDR3 DNA reads TGCAGTCCCGAAAGGGGTGGCTACACCTTC.

The V and J genes are TRBV5-5 and TRBJ1-1; 7 nucleotides line up with TRBD1. CDR3 length equals 15 residues. V lost 2 bases to trimming and J lost 3 bases; unmatched junction nucleotides: 7. Germline-derived CDR1 and CDR2 are SGHKS and YYEKEE (reference sequence). The CDR3 here is CASSLDRAGYTEAFF. CDR3 bases: TGTGCCAGCAGCTTAGACAGGGCAGGGTACACTGAAGCTTTCTTT.

This clone was found once. The J gene is TRBJ2-1, the V gene TRBV7-2, with D perhaps matching TRBD2 (6 bases). The CDR3 has 15 amino acids. The germline V gene encodes CDR1 SGHTA and CDR2 FQGNSA. V dropped 5 bases and J dropped 10 bases, with 21 bases sitting between them. The CDR3 loop is CASSGQLAAAPEQFF. CDR3 nucleotides: TGTGCCAGCAGCGGACAACTAGCCGCAGCTCCCGAGCAGTTCTTC.